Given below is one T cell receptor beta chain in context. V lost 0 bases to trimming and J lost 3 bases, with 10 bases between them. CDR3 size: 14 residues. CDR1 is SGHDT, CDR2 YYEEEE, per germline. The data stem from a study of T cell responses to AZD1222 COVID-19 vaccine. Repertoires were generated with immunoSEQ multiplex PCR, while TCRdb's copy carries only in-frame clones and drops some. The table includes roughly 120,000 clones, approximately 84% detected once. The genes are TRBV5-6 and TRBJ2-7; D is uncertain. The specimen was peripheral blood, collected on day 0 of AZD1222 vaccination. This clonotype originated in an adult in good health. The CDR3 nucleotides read TGTGCCAGCAGCTTGGGGCAGGTGTTCTACGAGCAGTACTTC. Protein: CASSLGQVFYEQYF.